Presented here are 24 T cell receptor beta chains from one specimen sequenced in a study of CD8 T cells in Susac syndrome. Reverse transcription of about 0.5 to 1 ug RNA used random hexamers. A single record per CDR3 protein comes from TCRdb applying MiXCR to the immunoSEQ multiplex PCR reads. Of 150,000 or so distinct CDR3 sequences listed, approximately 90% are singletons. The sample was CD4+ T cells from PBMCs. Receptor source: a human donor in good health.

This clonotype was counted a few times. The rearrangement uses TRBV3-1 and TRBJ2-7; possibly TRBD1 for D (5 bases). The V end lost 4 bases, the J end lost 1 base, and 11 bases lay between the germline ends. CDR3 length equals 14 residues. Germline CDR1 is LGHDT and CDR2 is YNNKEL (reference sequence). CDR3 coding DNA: TGTGCCAGCAGCCGCTGGGGCTTATCCTACGAGCAGTACTTC. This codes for CASSRWGLSYEQYF.

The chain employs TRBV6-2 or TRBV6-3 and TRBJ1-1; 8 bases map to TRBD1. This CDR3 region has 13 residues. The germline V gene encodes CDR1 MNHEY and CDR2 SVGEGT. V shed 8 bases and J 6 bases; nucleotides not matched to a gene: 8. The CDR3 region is CASHRDRRAEAFF. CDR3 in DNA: TGTGCCAGCCACAGGGACAGGAGGGCTGAAGCTTTCTTT.

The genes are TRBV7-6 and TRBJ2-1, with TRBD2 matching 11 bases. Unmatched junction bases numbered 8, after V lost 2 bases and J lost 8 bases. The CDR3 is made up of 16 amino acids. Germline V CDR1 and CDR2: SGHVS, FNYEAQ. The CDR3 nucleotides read TGTGCCAGCAGCTTACTGCTAGCGGGAGGAGGGTATGAGCAGTTCTTC. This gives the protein CASSLLLAGGGYEQFF.

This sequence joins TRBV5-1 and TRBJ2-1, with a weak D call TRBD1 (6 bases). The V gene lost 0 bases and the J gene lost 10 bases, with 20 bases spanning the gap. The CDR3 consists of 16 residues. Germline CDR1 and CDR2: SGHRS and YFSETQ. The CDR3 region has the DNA TGCGCCAGCAGCTTGGCCTCCGGTGGGGGCCAAGGAGAGCAGTTCTTC. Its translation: CASSLASGGGQGEQFF.

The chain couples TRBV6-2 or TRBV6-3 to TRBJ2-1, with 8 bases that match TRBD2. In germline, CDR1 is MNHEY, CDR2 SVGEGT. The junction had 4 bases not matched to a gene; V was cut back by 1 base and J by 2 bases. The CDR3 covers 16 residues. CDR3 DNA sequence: TGTGCCAGCAGTTACTGGGCGGGGGGTCCCTACAATGAGCAGTTCTTC. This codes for CASSYWAGGPYNEQFF.

The CDR3 sequence: CASSFFRTAYEQYF. The CDR3 DNA reads TGTGCCAGCAGTTTTTTCCGAACAGCCTACGAGCAGTACTTC. The chain has TRBV28 and TRBJ2-7, with D uncertain. The CDR3 is 14 amino acids. Per the germline V gene, CDR1 is MDHEN and CDR2 is SYDVKM. V was pared by 3 bases and J by 2 bases, with 11 bases between.

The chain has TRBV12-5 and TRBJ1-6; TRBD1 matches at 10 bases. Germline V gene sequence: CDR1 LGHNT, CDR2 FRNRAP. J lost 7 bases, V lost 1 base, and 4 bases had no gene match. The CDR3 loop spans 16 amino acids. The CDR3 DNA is TGTGCTAGTGGTTTGGCAGACAGGGGGCCGAATTCACCCCTCCACTTT. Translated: CASGLADRGPNSPLHF.

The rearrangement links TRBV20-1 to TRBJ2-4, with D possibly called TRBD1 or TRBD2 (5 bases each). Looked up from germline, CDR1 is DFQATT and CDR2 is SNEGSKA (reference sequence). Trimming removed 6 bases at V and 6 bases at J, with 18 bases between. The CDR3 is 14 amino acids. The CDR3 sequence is CSANRGAGGNIQYF. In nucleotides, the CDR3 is TGCAGTGCCAATAGAGGGGCCGGTGGAAACATTCAGTACTTC.

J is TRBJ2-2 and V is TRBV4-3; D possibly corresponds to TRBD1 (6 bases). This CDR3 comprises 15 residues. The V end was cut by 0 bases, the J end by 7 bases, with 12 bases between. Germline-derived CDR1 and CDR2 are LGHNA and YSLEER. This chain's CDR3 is CASSQEAGDIGELFF. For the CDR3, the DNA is TGCGCCAGCAGCCAAGAGGCAGGGGATATCGGGGAGCTGTTTTTT.

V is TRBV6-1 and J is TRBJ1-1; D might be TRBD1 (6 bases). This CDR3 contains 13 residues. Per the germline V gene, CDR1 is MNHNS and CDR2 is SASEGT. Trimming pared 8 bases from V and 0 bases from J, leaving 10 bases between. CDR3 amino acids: CASQQGMNTEAFF. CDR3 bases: TGTGCCAGCCAACAGGGAATGAACACTGAAGCTTTCTTT.

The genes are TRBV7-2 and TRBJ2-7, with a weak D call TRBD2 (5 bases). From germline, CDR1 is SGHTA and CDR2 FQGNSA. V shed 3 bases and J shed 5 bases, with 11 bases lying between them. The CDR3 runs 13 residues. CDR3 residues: CASSFTRGNEQYF. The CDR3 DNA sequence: TGTGCCAGCAGCTTTACTAGAGGCAACGAGCAGTACTTC.

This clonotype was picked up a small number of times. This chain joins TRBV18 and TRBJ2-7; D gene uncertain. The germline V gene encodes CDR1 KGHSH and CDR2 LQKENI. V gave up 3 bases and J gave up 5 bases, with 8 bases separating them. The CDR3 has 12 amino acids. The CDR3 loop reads CASSPMPHEQYF. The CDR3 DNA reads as TGTGCCAGCTCACCGATGCCCCACGAGCAGTACTTC.

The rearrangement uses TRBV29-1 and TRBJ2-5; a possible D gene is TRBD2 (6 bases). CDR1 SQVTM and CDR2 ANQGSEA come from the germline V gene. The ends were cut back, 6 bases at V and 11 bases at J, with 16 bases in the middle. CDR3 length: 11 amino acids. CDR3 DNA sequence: TGCAGCGTAGAGACCAGCCGGGAGCAGTACTTC. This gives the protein CSVETSREQYF.

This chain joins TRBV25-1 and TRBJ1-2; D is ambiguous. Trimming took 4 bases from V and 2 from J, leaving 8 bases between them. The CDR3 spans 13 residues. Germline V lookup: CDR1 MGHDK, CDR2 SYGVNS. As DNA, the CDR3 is TGTGCCAGCAGTGGAGGGAAGAACTATGGCTACACCTTC. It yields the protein CASSGGKNYGYTF.

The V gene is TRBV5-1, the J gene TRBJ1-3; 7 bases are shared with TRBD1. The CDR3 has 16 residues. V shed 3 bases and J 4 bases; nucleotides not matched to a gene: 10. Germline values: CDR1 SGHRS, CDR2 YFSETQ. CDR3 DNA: TGCGCCAGCAGCTCCTGGACAGGCTTGGGAGGAAACACCATATATTTT. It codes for CASSSWTGLGGNTIYF.

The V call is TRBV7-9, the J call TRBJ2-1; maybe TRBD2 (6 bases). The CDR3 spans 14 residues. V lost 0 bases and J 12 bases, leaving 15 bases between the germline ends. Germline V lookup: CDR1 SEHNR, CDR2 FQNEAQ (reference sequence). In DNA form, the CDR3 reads TGTGCCAGCAGCTTAGCTCCAAGGACGGGGGTGCAGTTCTTC. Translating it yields CASSLAPRTGVQFF.

The CDR3 DNA is TGTGCCAGCATTACGGGGGGGGGTAGCTCCTACGAGCAGTACTTC. Protein sequence: CASITGGGSSYEQYF. The chain carries TRBV28 and TRBJ2-7; 8 bases fit TRBD2. CDR1 and CDR2 from the germline V gene are MDHEN and SYDVKM. The CDR3 sequence is 15 residues long. J gave up 0 bases and V 7 bases, and 8 bases lay outside the gene matches.

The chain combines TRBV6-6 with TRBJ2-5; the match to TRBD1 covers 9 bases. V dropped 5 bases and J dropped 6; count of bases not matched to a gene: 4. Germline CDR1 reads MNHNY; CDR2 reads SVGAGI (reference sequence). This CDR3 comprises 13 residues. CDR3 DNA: TGTGCCAGCAGTCGACAGGGGGAGAAGACCCAGTACTTC. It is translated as CASSRQGEKTQYF.

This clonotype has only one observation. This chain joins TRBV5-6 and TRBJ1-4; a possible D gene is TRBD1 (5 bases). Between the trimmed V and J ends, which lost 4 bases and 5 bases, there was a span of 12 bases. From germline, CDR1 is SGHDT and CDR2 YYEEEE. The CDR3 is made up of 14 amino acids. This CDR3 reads CASSRRDGNEKLFF. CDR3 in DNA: TGTGCCAGCAGCCGCCGGGACGGAAATGAAAAACTGTTTTTT.

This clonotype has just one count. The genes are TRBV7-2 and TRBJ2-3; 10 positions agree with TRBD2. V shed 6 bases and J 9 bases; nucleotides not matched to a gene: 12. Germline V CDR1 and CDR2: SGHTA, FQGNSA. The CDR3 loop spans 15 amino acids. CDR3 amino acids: CASRGLATHVKTQYF. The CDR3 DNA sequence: TGTGCCAGCAGGGGACTAGCGACCCACGTGAAGACGCAGTATTTT.

In nucleotides, the CDR3 is TGTGCCAGCAGCTTAGATATGGGGGGCGACGAGCAGTACTTC. Amino acids: CASSLDMGGDEQYF. The rearrangement uses TRBV7-9 and TRBJ2-7, with D perhaps TRBD1 or TRBD2 (6 bases each). CDR3 length: 14 amino acids. Germline values: CDR1 SEHNR, CDR2 FQNEAQ (reference sequence). V gave up 1 base and J gave up 5 bases, with 12 bases separating them.

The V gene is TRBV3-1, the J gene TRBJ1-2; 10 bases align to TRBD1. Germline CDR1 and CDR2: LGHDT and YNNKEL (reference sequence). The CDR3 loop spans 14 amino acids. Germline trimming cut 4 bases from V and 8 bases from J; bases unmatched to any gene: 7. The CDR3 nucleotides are TGTGCCAGCAGCCCCACGACAGGGGGCAGCGGCTACACCTTC. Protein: CASSPTTGGSGYTF.

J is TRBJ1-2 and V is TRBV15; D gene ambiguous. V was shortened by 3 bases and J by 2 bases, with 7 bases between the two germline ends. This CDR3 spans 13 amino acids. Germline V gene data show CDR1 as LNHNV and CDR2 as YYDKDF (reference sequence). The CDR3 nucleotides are TGTGCCACCAGCAGTGAGGGAAACTATGGCTACACCTTC. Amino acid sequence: CATSSEGNYGYTF.

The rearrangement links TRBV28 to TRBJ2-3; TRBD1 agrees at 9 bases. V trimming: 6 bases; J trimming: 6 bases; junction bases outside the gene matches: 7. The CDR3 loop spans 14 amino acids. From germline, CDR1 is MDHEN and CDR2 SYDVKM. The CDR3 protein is CASRGGQGSDTQYF. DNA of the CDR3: TGTGCCAGCAGGGGAGGACAGGGGTCGGATACGCAGTATTTT.